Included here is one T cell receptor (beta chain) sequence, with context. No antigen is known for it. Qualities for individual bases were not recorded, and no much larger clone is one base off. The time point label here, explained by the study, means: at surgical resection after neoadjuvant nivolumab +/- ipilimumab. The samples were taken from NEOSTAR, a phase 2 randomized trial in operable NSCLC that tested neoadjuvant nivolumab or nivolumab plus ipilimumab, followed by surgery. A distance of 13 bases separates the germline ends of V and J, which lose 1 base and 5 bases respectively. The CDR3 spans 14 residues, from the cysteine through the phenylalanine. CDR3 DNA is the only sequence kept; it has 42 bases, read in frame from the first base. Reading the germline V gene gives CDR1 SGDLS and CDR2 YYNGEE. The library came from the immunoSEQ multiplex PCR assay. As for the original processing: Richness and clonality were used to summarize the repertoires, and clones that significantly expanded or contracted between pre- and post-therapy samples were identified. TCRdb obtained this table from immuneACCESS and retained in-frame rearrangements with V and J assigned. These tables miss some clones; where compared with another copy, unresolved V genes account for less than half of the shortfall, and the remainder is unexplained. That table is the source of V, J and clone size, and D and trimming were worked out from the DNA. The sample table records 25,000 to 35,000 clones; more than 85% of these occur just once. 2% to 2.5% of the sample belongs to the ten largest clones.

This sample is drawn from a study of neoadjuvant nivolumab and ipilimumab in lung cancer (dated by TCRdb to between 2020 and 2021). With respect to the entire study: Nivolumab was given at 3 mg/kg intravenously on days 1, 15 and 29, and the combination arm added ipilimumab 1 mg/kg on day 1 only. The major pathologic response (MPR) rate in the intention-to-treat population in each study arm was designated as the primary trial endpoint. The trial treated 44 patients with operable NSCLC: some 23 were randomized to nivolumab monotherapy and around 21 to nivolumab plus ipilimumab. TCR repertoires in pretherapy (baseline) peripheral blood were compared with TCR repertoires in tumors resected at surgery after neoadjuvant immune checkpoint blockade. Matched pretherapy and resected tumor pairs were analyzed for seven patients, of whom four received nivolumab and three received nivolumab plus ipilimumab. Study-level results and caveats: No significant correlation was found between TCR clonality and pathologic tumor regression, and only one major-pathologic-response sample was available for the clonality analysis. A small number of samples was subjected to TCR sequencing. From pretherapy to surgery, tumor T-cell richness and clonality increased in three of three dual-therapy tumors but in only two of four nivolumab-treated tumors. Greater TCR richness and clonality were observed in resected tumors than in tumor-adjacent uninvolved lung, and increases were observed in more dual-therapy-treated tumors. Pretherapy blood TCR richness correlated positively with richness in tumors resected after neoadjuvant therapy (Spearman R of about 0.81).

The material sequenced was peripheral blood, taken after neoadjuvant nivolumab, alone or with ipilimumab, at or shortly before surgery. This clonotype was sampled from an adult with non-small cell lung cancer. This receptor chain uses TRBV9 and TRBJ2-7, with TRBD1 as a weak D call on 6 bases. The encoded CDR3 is CASSVSIGQNEQYF. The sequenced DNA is TGTGCCAGCAGCGTATCCATTGGACAGAACGAGCAGTACTTC.